Sequencing of this T cell receptor beta chain was carried out in a study of blood T cell repertoires in COVID-19 (TCRdb year 2020). For the wider study: Collaborator samples came from the United States, Italy and Spain and covered acute and convalescent phases of COVID-19. The prospective study material was composed of cDNA or gDNA derived from T cells, B-cell-depleted T cells, or PBMCs. The dataset comprised deeply sampled blood TCRbeta repertoires from subjects exposed to, actively infected with, or recovered from COVID-19. The repertoires were made available in a free public database intended to serve as a resource for research on the immune response to SARS-CoV-2. Samples were obtained from the ongoing ImmuneRACE study (first 160 participants) and from some 1,300 subjects provided by 6 global collaborators. The sample metadata nearly always contained a de-identified subject ID, COVID-19 status, age in years and sex. Where available, HLA class I and class II types were obtained from metadata supplied by the sample provider rather than from assay-based typing. What the work shows at the level of the full study, not this receptor alone: Clinical and demographic metadata were provided uncurated, with the amount varying by source and participant.

The CDR3 measures 11 amino acids from cysteine to phenylalanine. Kept here is only the CDR3 DNA, which spans 33 bases and is read in frame from base 1. CDR1 and CDR2, looked up from the germline V gene, are SNHLY and FYNNEI. The V and J ends are trimmed by 8 bases and 10 bases, leaving 12 bases between them. TCRbeta CDR3 regions were amplified from genomic DNA using the immunoSEQ Assay, a bias-controlled multiplex PCR. Turning to the authors' computational methods: Nucleated cell counts per sample were estimated from amplification of reference gene primers within the assay. To quantify the absolute abundance of each unique TCRbeta CDR3 rearrangement, sequence reads were collapsed and filtered. For each sample, productive Simpson clonality was calculated as the square root of Simpson's diversity index across productive rearrangements. TCRdb limited this immuneACCESS table to in-frame rearrangements with V and J called. A share of clones is missing; checked studies link under half to unresolved V genes, and the rest is unexplained. The DNA gave D and trimming, while V, J and clone size come from that table. For this sample there are fewer than 75,000 clones; 90% to 95% appear just once. The ten largest account for about 4.6% of the sample.

Collaborating institutions collected whole blood in K2EDTA tubes following their own protocols. For TCRbeta analysis, collaborator samples were shipped as frozen whole blood, as isolated PBMCs, or as DNA extracted from either sample type. For this clone: Its target antigen remains unknown. Per-base quality was not reported, and no clone a single base away is much larger than it.

The specimen was peripheral blood. Rearrangement joined TRBV2 to TRBJ2-1; the D gene is perhaps TRBD2, on 6 matching bases. The clonotype comes from a man aged 50 or older with active COVID-19. The nucleotide sequence reads as follows: TGTGCCAGCCTGCTAGCGAACGAGCAGTTCTTC. It encodes CASLLANEQFF.